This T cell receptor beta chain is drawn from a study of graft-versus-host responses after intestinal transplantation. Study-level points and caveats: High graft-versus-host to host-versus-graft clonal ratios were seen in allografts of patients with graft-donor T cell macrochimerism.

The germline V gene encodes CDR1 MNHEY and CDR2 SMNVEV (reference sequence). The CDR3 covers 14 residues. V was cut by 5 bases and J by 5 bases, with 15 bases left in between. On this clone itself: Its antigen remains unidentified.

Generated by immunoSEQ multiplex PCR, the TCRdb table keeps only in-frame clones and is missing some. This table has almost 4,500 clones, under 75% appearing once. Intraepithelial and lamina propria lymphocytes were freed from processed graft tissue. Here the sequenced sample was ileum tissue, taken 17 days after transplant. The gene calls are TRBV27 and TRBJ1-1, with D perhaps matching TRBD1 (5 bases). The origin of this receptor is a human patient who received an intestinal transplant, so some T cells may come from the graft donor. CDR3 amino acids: CASSPRLAGTEAFF. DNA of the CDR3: TGTGCCAGCAGTCCCCGGTTGGCAGGGACTGAAGCTTTCTTT.